This passage covers 19 T cell receptor beta chains from one sample sequenced in a study of T-cell memory formation after mild COVID-19. TCRdb itself ran the 5' RACE reads through MiXCR, one entry per CDR3 protein. The sample has roughly 150,000 distinct CDR3 sequences; more than 12% are singletons. Sequenced input: PBMCs or a T cell subset sorted from them (not recorded which). These receptors all stem from an adult woman who had mild COVID-19 (a few samples of this study predate the infection). Cell type and time point are not known.

This clonotype was found a few times. This sequence joins TRBV30 and TRBJ2-7; D is unresolved. This CDR3 comprises 15 residues. CDR1 is GTSNPN, CDR2 SVGIG, per germline (reference sequence). V was shortened by 2 bases and J by 1 base, with 15 bases between the two germline ends. The DNA of the CDR3 is TGTGCCTGGAGTCCAGTGGTTTTAAATTCCTACGAGCAGTACTTC. Protein sequence: CAWSPVVLNSYEQYF.

This chain joins TRBV5-1 and TRBJ2-5; TRBD1 or TRBD2 may be the D gene (5 bases each). Trimming took off 7 bases at V and 2 bases at J, with 18 bases between the two ends. From germline, CDR1 is SGHRS and CDR2 YFSETQ. This CDR3 has 15 amino acids. The CDR3 region is CASRTGRIPQETQYF. The CDR3 bases are TGCGCCAGCCGGACGGGACGCATTCCACAAGAGACCCAGTACTTC.

This clonotype was found once. The chain has TRBV5-6 and TRBJ2-7, with TRBD1 identical over 12 bases. The CDR3 consists of 15 residues. CDR1 SGHDT and CDR2 YYEEEE come from the germline V gene. The trim removed 4 bases at V and 5 bases at J, leaving 7 bases unmatched. As DNA, the CDR3 is TGTGCCAGCAGCGCCGGGACAGGGGGCTTGCACGAGCAGTACTTC. Protein product: CASSAGTGGLHEQYF.

This clonotype has a count of ten or more. The DNA of the CDR3 is TGTGCCAGCAGCTTGCGGCCCGTGCGGGAGGCCTACAATGAGCAGTTCTTC. Translating gives CASSLRPVREAYNEQFF. The V call is TRBV5-4, the J call TRBJ2-1; 8 nucleotides align to TRBD2. The CDR3 runs 17 residues. V lost 1 base and J lost 2; bases outside the gene matches: 8. Germline V gene lookup returns CDR1 SGHNT and CDR2 YYREEE (reference sequence).

The rearrangement links TRBV12-3 or TRBV12-4 to TRBJ1-2, with no clear D. The CDR3 runs to 13 residues. V lost 3 bases and J 3 bases, leaving 8 bases between the germline ends. The CDR3 region is CASSLRRDYGYTF. DNA of the CDR3: TGTGCCAGCAGTTTGAGGAGGGACTATGGCTACACCTTC.

The chain links TRBV9 to TRBJ2-3; either TRBD1 or TRBD2 may supply D (5 bases each). Trimming cost V 0 bases and J 6 bases, with 17 bases left between them. This CDR3 region has 16 residues. Germline CDR1 SGDLS, CDR2 YYNGEE. The CDR3 region is CASSVVWDAGGDTQYF. CDR3 bases: TGTGCCAGCAGCGTAGTATGGGACGCCGGCGGGGATACGCAGTATTTT. The full variable domain, completed using reference TRBV9 and TRBJ2-3, is DSGVTQTPKHLITATGQRVTLRCSPRSGDLSVYWYQQSLDQGLQFLIQYYNGEERAKGNILERFSAQQFPDLHSELNLSSLELGDSALYFCASSVVWDAGGDTQYFGPGTRLTVL.

The rearrangement uses TRBV6-5 and TRBJ2-7; D gene uncertain. The germline V and J ends were trimmed by 6 bases and 3 bases, with 12 bases remaining between them. CDR3 length: 13 residues. Germline V CDR1 and CDR2: MNHEY, SVGAGI. For the CDR3, the DNA is TGTGCCAGCAGCTATGACACCTACTACGAGCAGTACTTC. It codes for CASSYDTYYEQYF.

This clonotype has only a few counts. J is TRBJ1-4 and V is TRBV20-1; 8 bases match TRBD1. Germline V gives CDR1 DFQATT, CDR2 SNEGSKA (reference sequence). The CDR3 contains 15 residues. The V gene end was trimmed by 2 bases and the J gene end by 7 bases; junction bases not matched to a gene: 9. The chain's CDR3 is CSARPVDRASEKLFF. For the CDR3, the DNA is TGCAGTGCTAGACCAGTGGACAGGGCGAGTGAAAAACTGTTTTTT.

The chain employs TRBV24-1 and TRBJ1-1, with no clear D. Trimming removed 2 bases at V and 12 bases at J, with 12 bases between. The CDR3 spans 12 residues. Germline loops: CDR1 KGHDR, CDR2 SFDVKD. CDR3 nucleotide sequence: TGTGCCACCAGTGATTATGGTAGAAAGACTTTCTTT. Residues: CATSDYGRKTFF.

This clonotype occurred a few times. The V call is TRBV5-6, the J call TRBJ1-1; a possible D gene is TRBD1 (6 bases). CDR3 length: 13 residues. Germline-derived CDR1 and CDR2 are SGHDT and YYEEEE. V was trimmed by 4 bases and J by 2 bases, leaving 9 bases between them. DNA of the CDR3: TGTGCCAGCAGCCCGGGACATAACACTGAAGCTTTCTTT. As protein: CASSPGHNTEAFF.

This clonotype occurred once. J is TRBJ1-5 and V is TRBV15, with D possibly TRBD1 on 6 matching bases. CDR1 and CDR2 (germline): LNHNV, YYDKDF (reference sequence). V lost 0 bases to trimming and J lost 6 bases, with 9 bases between them. The CDR3 totals 14 residues. The CDR3 reads CATSRDQGSQPQHF. The CDR3, as DNA: TGTGCCACCAGCAGAGATCAGGGGTCTCAGCCCCAGCATTTT.

This clonotype was counted a few times. The chain combines TRBV18 with TRBJ1-1; a weak D match, TRBD1 (5 bases). Germline V gene data show CDR1 as KGHSH and CDR2 as LQKENI. CDR3 length: 13 amino acids. Deletions cut 8 bases from V and 0 bases from J, with 10 bases between. The CDR3 is CASPQGMNTEAFF. The CDR3 nucleotides read TGTGCCAGCCCCCAGGGAATGAACACTGAAGCTTTCTTT.

About this clonotype itself: A read error may account for a junction end that differs from germline. The chain has TRBV7-6 and TRBJ2-6; 12 bases match TRBD2. Germline-derived CDR1 and CDR2 are SGHVS and FNYEAQ. The CDR3 extends over 15 amino acids. The CDR3 reads CAASGGVSGADVLTF. CDR3 coding DNA: TGTGCCGCTAGCGGGGGGGTCTCTGGGGCCGACGTCCTGACTTTC.

This clonotype appeared a few times. The chain combines TRBV2 with TRBJ1-1; D not certain. The V gene's germline CDR1 is SNHLY and CDR2 FYNNEI. The length of the CDR3 is 12 residues. V lost 7 bases to trimming and J lost 8 bases, with 14 bases between them. This chain's CDR3 is CASNPGDMEAFF. As DNA, the CDR3 is TGTGCCAGCAATCCAGGAGACATGGAAGCTTTCTTT.

This clonotype was detected many times. CDR3 residues: CASSVGGKIADTQYF. The CDR3 DNA reads as TGTGCCAGCAGCGTAGGGGGGAAGATAGCAGATACGCAGTATTTT. The V gene is TRBV9, the J gene TRBJ2-3, with D possibly called TRBD1 or TRBD2 (5 bases each). Germline values: CDR1 SGDLS, CDR2 YYNGEE. The V and J ends lost 0 bases and 4 bases respectively, with 12 bases between them. This CDR3 is 15 amino acids long.

This rearrangement joins TRBV12-3 or TRBV12-4 to TRBJ1-2; 8 bases map to TRBD1. With V trimmed by 4 bases and J by 2 bases, 6 bases remained unmatched. The CDR3 spans 15 residues. The CDR3 sequence is CASSSFQGANYGYTF. The DNA for the CDR3 is TGTGCCAGCAGTTCCTTTCAGGGGGCCAACTATGGCTACACCTTC.

This clonotype has a handful of counts. V is TRBV6-5 and J is TRBJ2-6, with D perhaps TRBD1 (5 bases). Germline V gene data show CDR1 as MNHEY and CDR2 as SVGAGI. Trimming took 0 bases from V and 4 from J, leaving 10 bases between them. The CDR3 loop spans 16 amino acids. DNA of the CDR3: TGTGCCAGCAGTTACTCGGGCAGGGCCGGGGCCAACGTCCTGACTTTC. It yields the protein CASSYSGRAGANVLTF.

This clonotype was seen at least ten times. The V call is TRBV29-1, the J call TRBJ1-2, with TRBD1 as a possible D gene (5 bases). Germline V gives CDR1 SQVTM, CDR2 ANQGSEA. This CDR3 is 12 amino acids long. Trimming left V 2 bases short and J 2 bases short, with 6 bases between. The CDR3 sequence: CSVEWGNYGYTF. For the CDR3, the DNA is TGCAGCGTTGAATGGGGGAACTATGGCTACACCTTC.

This rearrangement joins TRBV12-3 or TRBV12-4 to TRBJ2-2; 14 positions agree with TRBD2. The CDR3 totals 18 residues. V lost 4 bases, J lost 1 base, and 5 bases stayed unmatched. The CDR3 coding sequence is TGTGCCAGCAGTTCAGGACTAGCGGGGGGCCAGAACACCGGGGAGCTGTTTTTT. Translated, it gives CASSSGLAGGQNTGELFF.